A selection of T cell receptor beta chains follows, all from one sample in a study of vaccination and CD4 T cells after COVID-19. No cognate antigen is known for these TCRs. TCRdb reprocessed the PCR reads via MiXCR and lists one record per CDR3 protein. The profile covers thousands of distinct CDR3 sequences, with around 30% appearing a single time and more than 20% taken by the ten largest. Material for sequencing was CD4+ T cells from blood, cultured in vitro. The source is a human donor in good health. Both conserved end residues are part of each CDR3. Rows may omit the clone size; those that give it use once, few, many or a size class.

abundance: NA; v_gene: TRBV7-7; CDR3aa: CASSFSGSRNEQFF
abundance: NA; v_gene: TRBV6-1; CDR3aa: CASSATGGEAFF
abundance: few; v_gene: TRBV6-1; CDR3aa: CASRTPRTSVHEQYF
abundance: NA; v_gene: TRBV27; CDR3aa: CASSAGGTGNQPQHF
abundance: medium-sized; v_gene: TRBV7-2; CDR3aa: CASSPNTGGRDGYTF
abundance: NA; v_gene: TRBV28; CDR3aa: CASTTGGALQEQYF
abundance: few; v_gene: TRBV6-1; CDR3aa: CASSGLAATGELFF
abundance: NA; v_gene: TRBV7-9; CDR3aa: CASSLGPGDQYF
abundance: medium-sized; v_gene: TRBV20-1; CDR3aa: CSARAPQSSYNSPLHF
abundance: few; v_gene: TRBV27; CDR3aa: CASSLLAGGYTDTQYF
abundance: NA; v_gene: TRBV19; CDR3aa: CASSRPGTGVTGELFF
abundance: once; v_gene: TRBV6-2/TRBV6-3; CDR3aa: CASNRLAVTLWDEQFF
abundance: NA; v_gene: TRBV7-9; CDR3aa: CASSLDPGRDEQYF
abundance: NA; v_gene: TRBV20-1; CDR3aa: CSASDVGTGELFF
abundance: NA; v_gene: TRBV28; CDR3aa: CASSLLLRDTEAFF
abundance: few; v_gene: TRBV27; CDR3aa: CASKGRPSTDTQYF
abundance: few; v_gene: TRBV20-1; CDR3aa: CSALRLADEQYF
abundance: few; v_gene: TRBV20-1; CDR3aa: CSASSPGNQPQHF
abundance: medium-sized; v_gene: TRBV30; CDR3aa: CAWTPSANYGYTF
abundance: few; v_gene: TRBV24-1; CDR3aa: CATSDRLRGERGHSQYNEQFF
abundance: few; v_gene: TRBV19; CDR3aa: CASSPPDRVSYTF
abundance: NA; v_gene: TRBV6-1; CDR3aa: CASRAGTNREQYF
abundance: few; v_gene: TRBV7-2; CDR3aa: CASSLMGVGTEAFF
abundance: NA; v_gene: TRBV3-1; CDR3aa: CASSSLTGRNSPLHF
abundance: once; v_gene: TRBV12-3/TRBV12-4; CDR3aa: CASSFSGGSYNEQFF
abundance: few; v_gene: TRBV7-2; CDR3aa: CASGGWVYEQYF
abundance: NA; v_gene: TRBV12-3/TRBV12-4; CDR3aa: CASSPTPLGWGWSETQYF
abundance: few; v_gene: TRBV19; CDR3aa: CASRGVGGRYTGELFF
abundance: medium-sized; v_gene: TRBV15; CDR3aa: CATSRDPGNTIYF
abundance: few; v_gene: TRBV7-2; CDR3aa: CASSSSPWPRFTPDTQYF
abundance: NA; v_gene: TRBV6-4; CDR3aa: CASSDGQGADTQYF
abundance: NA; v_gene: TRBV28; CDR3aa: CASSSQTDNEQFF
abundance: NA; v_gene: TRBV20-1; CDR3aa: CSARAGLAGGSYNEQFF